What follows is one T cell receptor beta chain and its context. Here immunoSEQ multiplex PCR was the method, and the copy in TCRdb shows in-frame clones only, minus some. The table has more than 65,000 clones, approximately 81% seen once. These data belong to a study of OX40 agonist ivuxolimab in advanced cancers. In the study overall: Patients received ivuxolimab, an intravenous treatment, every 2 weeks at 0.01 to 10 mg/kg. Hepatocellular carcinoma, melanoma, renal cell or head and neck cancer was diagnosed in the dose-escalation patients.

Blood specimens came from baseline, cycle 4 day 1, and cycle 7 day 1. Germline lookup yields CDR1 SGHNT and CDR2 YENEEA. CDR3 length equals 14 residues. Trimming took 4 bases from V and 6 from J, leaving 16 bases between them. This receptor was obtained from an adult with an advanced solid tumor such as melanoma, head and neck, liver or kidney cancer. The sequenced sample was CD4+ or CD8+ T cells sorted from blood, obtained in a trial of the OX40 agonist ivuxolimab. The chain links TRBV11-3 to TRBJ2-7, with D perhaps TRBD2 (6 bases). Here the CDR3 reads CASSSRLGSTEQYF. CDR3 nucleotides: TGTGCCAGCAGCTCCAGACTAGGATCTACCGAGCAGTACTTC.